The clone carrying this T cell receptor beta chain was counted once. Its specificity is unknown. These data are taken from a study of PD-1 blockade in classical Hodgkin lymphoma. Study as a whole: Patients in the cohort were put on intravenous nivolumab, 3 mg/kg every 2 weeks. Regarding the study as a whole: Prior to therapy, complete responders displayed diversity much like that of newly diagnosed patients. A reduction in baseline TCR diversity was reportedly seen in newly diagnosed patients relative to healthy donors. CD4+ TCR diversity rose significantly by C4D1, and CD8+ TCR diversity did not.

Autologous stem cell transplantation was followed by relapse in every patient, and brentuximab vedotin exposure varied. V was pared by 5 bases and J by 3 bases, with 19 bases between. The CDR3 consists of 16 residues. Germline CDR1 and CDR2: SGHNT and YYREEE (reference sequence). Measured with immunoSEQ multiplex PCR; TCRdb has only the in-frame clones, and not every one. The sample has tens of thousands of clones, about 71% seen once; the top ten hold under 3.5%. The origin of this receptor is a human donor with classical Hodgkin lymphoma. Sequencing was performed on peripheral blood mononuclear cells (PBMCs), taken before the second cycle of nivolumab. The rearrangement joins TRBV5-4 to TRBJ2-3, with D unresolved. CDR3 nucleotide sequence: TGTGCCAGCAGAGACGAATTGTCCCGGCTTACAGATACGCAGTATTTT. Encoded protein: CASRDELSRLTDTQYF.